These 24 T cell receptor beta chains were all obtained from the same sample, sequenced in a study of regulatory and conventional T cells in RAG deficiency. The sorted conventional CD4+ T cells were CD25-low and CD127-high, with genomic DNA sequenced. The assay was immunoSEQ multiplex PCR, and TCRdb's table has in-frame clones only and misses some. The sample contains about 30,000 clones, about three quarters of which appear only once. The sample was also reused in another study, on regulatory T cells. That investigation notes: The primer mix had 52 TRBV and 13 TRBJ primers.

The specimen was CD4+ effector T cells sorted from blood. The receptors originated from a human donor in good health.

CDR3 sequence (DNA): TGTGCCAGCAGTGACAGGGGGCGGTTAAATGAGCAGTTCTTC. Protein: CASSDRGRLNEQFF. The V and J genes are TRBV6-1 and TRBJ2-1, with 8 bases identical to TRBD1. CDR3 length equals 14 residues. Germline lookup yields CDR1 MNHNS and CDR2 SASEGT. V gave up 3 bases and J gave up 7 bases; unmatched junction bases: 5.

The chain couples TRBV9 to TRBJ2-3; D is undetermined. Germline values: CDR1 SGDLS, CDR2 YYNGEE. V dropped 3 bases and J dropped 0 bases, with 17 bases sitting between them. The CDR3 extends over 17 amino acids. CDR3 DNA: TGTGCCAGCAGCGCCTCAATTCGGGCCCGAAGCACAGATACGCAGTATTTT. It specifies CASSASIRARSTDTQYF. Together with reference TRBV9 and TRBJ2-3, the CDR3 gives the full variable domain: DSGVTQTPKHLITATGQRVTLRCSPRSGDLSVYWYQQSLDQGLQFLIQYYNGEERAKGNILERFSAQQFPDLHSELNLSSLELGDSALYFCASSASIRARSTDTQYFGPGTRLTVL.

The chain recombines TRBV9 with TRBJ1-6, with 10 bases matching TRBD1. The CDR3 is 15 amino acids. Per the germline V gene, CDR1 is SGDLS and CDR2 is YYNGEE. V shed 4 bases, J shed 9 bases, and the junction held 7 bases outside the gene matches. CDR3 bases: TGTGCCAGCAGCCAGTCGGGACAGGGGAGTTCACCCCTCCACTTT. It translates to CASSQSGQGSSPLHF.

Concerning this clone itself: The same CDR3 is also encoded by other DNA sequences in this sample. The CDR3 is CASSLDNNQPQHF. The CDR3 DNA is TGTGCCAGCAGCTTAGACAACAATCAGCCCCAGCATTTT. The rearrangement uses TRBV7-2 and TRBJ1-5; no firm D call. This CDR3 is built from 13 residues. V lost 1 base to trimming and J lost 3 bases, with 4 bases between them. Germline CDR1 and CDR2: SGHTA and FQGNSA.

The chain carries TRBV4-1 and TRBJ2-2; D may be TRBD1 (6 bases). Per the germline V gene, CDR1 is MGHRA and CDR2 is YSYEKL. V shed 5 bases and J shed 5 bases, with 18 bases lying between them. The CDR3 runs to 16 residues. The CDR3 is CASSYKTGTTTGELFF. As DNA, the CDR3 is TGCGCCAGCAGCTATAAAACCGGGACAACGACCGGGGAGCTGTTTTTT.

This sequence joins TRBV4-1 and TRBJ1-2; TRBD1 might be the D (5 bases). The CDR3 extends over 17 amino acids. CDR1 is MGHRA, CDR2 YSYEKL, per germline. V was pared by 1 base and J by 1 base, with 16 bases between. CDR3 in amino acids: CASSQGFLRDLNYGYTF. Here the CDR3 DNA reads TGCGCCAGCAGCCAAGGTTTTTTAAGGGACCTTAACTATGGCTACACCTTC.

V is TRBV19 and J is TRBJ2-3, with D maybe TRBD1 (5 bases). Trimming cost V 7 bases and J 6 bases, with 8 bases left between them. CDR3 length equals 11 residues. CDR1 LNHDA and CDR2 SQIVND come from the germline V gene (reference sequence). The CDR3 DNA reads TGTGCCAGTAAACAGGAGGATACGCAGTATTTT. Translated, it gives CASKQEDTQYF.

The CDR3 nucleotides are TGTGCCAGCAGTGGATATAGGGGTGGCTACACCTTC. Translated: CASSGYRGGYTF. The V call is TRBV6-1, the J call TRBJ1-2; tentative D call: TRBD1 (5 bases). Germline CDR1 reads MNHNS; CDR2 reads SASEGT. The V and J ends lost 4 bases and 7 bases respectively, with 10 bases between them. The CDR3 has 12 amino acids.

The J gene is TRBJ1-4, the V gene TRBV28; 8 bases fit TRBD1. Germline CDR1 MDHEN, CDR2 SYDVKM. The CDR3 has 16 residues. V lost 3 bases to trimming and J lost 8 bases; unmatched junction nucleotides: 11. The chain's CDR3 is CASSLRRQGAREKLFF. In DNA form, the CDR3 reads TGTGCCAGCAGTTTGAGGAGGCAGGGGGCGCGGGAAAAACTGTTTTTT.

The rearrangement uses TRBV19 and TRBJ2-6, with 7 nucleotides matching TRBD1. Germline loops: CDR1 LNHDA, CDR2 SQIVND (reference sequence). The V and J ends lost 3 bases and 0 bases, in that order; junction bases with no gene match: 11. The CDR3 is 19 residues long. The CDR3: CASSIRDGQVPSGANVLTF. The CDR3 DNA sequence: TGTGCCAGTAGTATTCGGGACGGACAGGTTCCCTCTGGGGCCAACGTCCTGACTTTC.

The chain is built from TRBV18 and TRBJ2-2; D is undetermined. V was cut by 3 bases and J by 1 base, with 6 bases left in between. Germline V CDR1 and CDR2: KGHSH, LQKENI. The length of the CDR3 is 14 residues. The CDR3 loop is CASSPGLNTGELFF. CDR3 in DNA: TGTGCCAGCTCACCCGGGTTGAACACCGGGGAGCTGTTTTTT.

The J gene is TRBJ1-2, the V gene TRBV28; D might be TRBD1 (5 bases). The V and J ends lost 1 base and 5 bases respectively, with 8 bases between them. Germline lookup yields CDR1 MDHEN and CDR2 SYDVKM. The CDR3 is 13 amino acids. The CDR3 sequence is CASSLSTEYGYTF. CDR3 nucleotides: TGTGCCAGCAGTTTATCGACAGAGTATGGCTACACCTTC.

The chain employs TRBV10-3 and TRBJ2-3; D might be TRBD2 (5 bases). Germline V lookup: CDR1 ENHRY, CDR2 SYGVKD. V was cut by 10 bases and J by 2 bases, with 16 bases left in between. There are 14 residues in the CDR3. The chain's CDR3 is CASRLGGPTDTQYF. The CDR3 DNA is TGTGCCAGTCGTCTTGGCGGGCCCACAGATACGCAGTATTTT.

The chain uses TRBV28 and TRBJ1-2; tentatively, D is TRBD1 (5 bases). Trimming removed 4 bases from V and 7 bases from J, with 22 bases in between. CDR3 length: 16 residues. From germline, CDR1 is MDHEN and CDR2 SYDVKM. CDR3 region: CASSSSQGGERAGYTF. The CDR3 DNA follows: TGTGCCAGCAGTTCTTCCCAGGGAGGGGAACGTGCTGGCTACACCTTC.

The chain joins TRBV10-3 to TRBJ2-1, with 12 positions matching TRBD2. In germline, CDR1 is ENHRY, CDR2 SYGVKD. Trimming took 5 bases from V and 2 from J; bases not matched to a gene: 4. This CDR3 contains 16 residues. In DNA, the CDR3 is TGTGCCATCAGTTGGACTAGCGGGGCTACCTACAATGAGCAGTTCTTC. Protein product: CAISWTSGATYNEQFF.

The chain carries TRBV29-1 and TRBJ1-2; D possibly corresponds to TRBD1 (6 bases). Trimming pared 0 bases from V and 8 bases from J, leaving 22 bases between. The CDR3 length is 16 residues. Germline V CDR1 and CDR2: SQVTM, ANQGSEA. CDR3 region: CSVEESKMGAGRGYTF. In DNA form, the CDR3 reads TGCAGCGTTGAAGAGTCTAAAATGGGGGCAGGGAGGGGCTACACCTTC. The full variable domain, with the rest looked up from reference TRBV29-1 and TRBJ1-2, is SAVISQKPSRDICQRGTSLTIQCQVDSQVTMMFWYRQQPGQSLTLIATANQGSEATYESGFVIDKFPISRPNLTFSTLTVSNMSPEDSSIYLCSVEESKMGAGRGYTFGSGTRLTVV.

In this sample, this clone turned up once. This chain links TRBV10-3 with TRBJ1-3; D ambiguous. Germline values: CDR1 ENHRY, CDR2 SYGVKD. The CDR3 is 14 residues long. With 6 bases removed from V and 0 bases from J, the gap between germline ends came to 9 bases. Here the CDR3 reads CAIRNSDSGNTIYF. The CDR3 bases are TGTGCCATCAGGAATTCAGACTCTGGAAACACCATATATTTT.

This clone came up once. The V call is TRBV15, the J call TRBJ1-6, with 7 bases aligning to TRBD1. The V segment lost 2 bases and the J segment 6 bases; nucleotides outside the gene matches: 4. Germline V lookup: CDR1 LNHNV, CDR2 YYDKDF (reference sequence). The CDR3 consists of 15 residues. The CDR3 region is CATSRPGQFNSPLHF. CDR3 nucleotides: TGTGCCACCAGCAGACCGGGACAGTTTAATTCACCCCTCCACTTT.

The chain combines TRBV6-1 with TRBJ1-4, with TRBD1 matching 7 bases. The germline V gene has CDR1 MNHNS and CDR2 SASEGT. V trimming: 2 bases; J trimming: 6 bases; junction bases outside the gene matches: 6. CDR3 length: 15 amino acids. In DNA, the CDR3 is TGTGCCAGCAGTGAAAAAGGGGGCGCTTATGAAAAACTGTTTTTT. This encodes CASSEKGGAYEKLFF.

The CDR3 here is CASSIRSGGADEQYF. The CDR3 DNA reads as TGTGCCAGCAGTATTCGTAGCGGGGGGGCGGACGAGCAGTACTTC. The V gene is TRBV28, the J gene TRBJ2-7; 11 nucleotides align to TRBD2. The CDR3 consists of 15 residues. Germline-derived CDR1 and CDR2 are MDHEN and SYDVKM. Trimming took 5 bases from V and 5 from J; bases not matched to a gene: 8.

This sequence joins TRBV2 and TRBJ1-5; a possible D gene is TRBD1 (5 bases). Trimming took 4 bases from V and 1 from J, leaving 11 bases between them. The germline V gene encodes CDR1 SNHLY and CDR2 FYNNEI. This CDR3 is 15 amino acids long. CDR3 sequence (DNA): TGTGCCAGCAGTGTAGGGCAGGGAAGCAATCAGCCCCAGCATTTT. It codes for CASSVGQGSNQPQHF.

The rearrangement links TRBV30 to TRBJ2-3; no reliable D call. Germline lookup yields CDR1 GTSNPN and CDR2 SVGIG (reference sequence). The CDR3 spans 13 residues. V lost 2 bases and J 2 bases, leaving 8 bases between the germline ends. The chain's CDR3 is CAWSWKATDTQYF. The DNA for the CDR3 is TGTGCCTGGAGTTGGAAAGCCACAGATACGCAGTATTTT.

This clone came up once. V gene TRBV5-1 combines with J gene TRBJ1-1; perhaps TRBD1 as D (6 bases). Germline values: CDR1 SGHRS, CDR2 YFSETQ. V dropped 0 bases and J dropped 1 base, with 13 bases sitting between them. The CDR3 covers 16 residues. As DNA, the CDR3 is TGCGCCAGCAGCTTGGCCCAGGGGATCGAGAACACTGAAGCTTTCTTT. This translates into CASSLAQGIENTEAFF.

The genes are TRBV28 and TRBJ2-3; possibly TRBD2 for D (7 bases). Per the germline V gene, CDR1 is MDHEN and CDR2 is SYDVKM. This CDR3 region has 15 residues. Trimming left V 3 bases short and J 3 bases short, with 13 bases between. The CDR3 nucleotides are TGTGCCAGCAGTTTGGGGGGGCTAGGGACAGATACGCAGTATTTT. Translation gives CASSLGGLGTDTQYF.